This T cell receptor (beta chain) came from a study of blood T cell repertoires in COVID-19. CDR3 size: 15 residues. Trimming took 2 bases from V and 0 from J; bases not matched to a gene: 7. The germline CDR1 and CDR2 sequences are GTSNPN and SVGIG (reference sequence). Authors' analysis steps: The authors estimated nucleated cell counts from reference gene primer amplification. Clones were sequenced by immunoSEQ multiplex PCR, and TCRdb holds only the in-frame ones, with some missing. The D gene and trimming were derived from the DNA, and the V and J assignments and clone size from that table. The data show about 210,000 clones, roughly 90% seen once.

The rearrangement uses TRBV30 and TRBJ2-7, with 7 bases fitting TRBD2. The sequence was obtained from a man aged 18 to 30 with active or convalescent COVID-19. Sample: peripheral blood. The CDR3, as DNA: TGTGCCTGGAGTCCGCCGGGACTAAGCTCCTACGAGCAGTACTTC. It codes for CAWSPPGLSSYEQYF.